These T cell receptor beta chains were read from a single sample in a study of blood T cell repertoires in COVID-19. Profiled with immunoSEQ multiplex PCR; TCRdb holds only in-frame clones, not every one. Altogether around 160,000 clones are present, 88% being singletons, with the ten largest covering 1.2%. The sequenced sample consisted of PBMCs or T cells enriched from blood (not recorded which). The receptors shown here come from a woman aged 30 to 39 with acute COVID-19. CDR3s include the opening cysteine and the closing phenylalanine or tryptophan. D genes are given only for firm matches. Clone size is not always given. Where it is, it says once, few, many or a class for expanded clones.

CDR3aa: CATSVRQDNSPLHF; CDR3nt: TGTGCCACCAGCGTGAGACAGGATAATTCACCCCTCCACTTT; j_gene: TRBJ1-6; abundance: -; v_gene: TRBV15; d_gene: -
CDR3aa: CASSLVGAATNEKLFF; CDR3nt: TGTGCCAGCAGCTTAGTAGGGGCTGCAACTAATGAAAAACTGTTTTTT; j_gene: TRBJ1-4; abundance: -; v_gene: TRBV7-2; d_gene: -
CDR3aa: CASSLVLAGSYNEQFF; CDR3nt: TGCGCCAGCAGCTTGGTTCTAGCGGGGTCCTACAATGAGCAGTTCTTC; j_gene: TRBJ2-1; abundance: -; v_gene: TRBV5-1; d_gene: TRBD2
CDR3aa: CASNRGQYYEQYF; CDR3nt: TGTGCCAGCAATAGAGGACAGTACTACGAGCAGTACTTC; j_gene: TRBJ2-7; abundance: -; v_gene: TRBV28; d_gene: -
CDR3aa: CASTTDRGRGNTEAFF; CDR3nt: TGTGCCAGTACCACGGACAGGGGGCGCGGGAACACTGAAGCTTTCTTT; j_gene: TRBJ1-1; abundance: -; v_gene: TRBV19; d_gene: TRBD1
CDR3aa: CASSWTGEGYTF; CDR3nt: TGCGCCAGCAGCTGGACAGGGGAGGGCTACACCTTC; j_gene: TRBJ1-2; abundance: -; v_gene: TRBV5-1; d_gene: TRBD1
CDR3aa: CASSSHEVTEAFF; CDR3nt: TGTGCCAGCAGCTCCCACGAGGTAACTGAAGCTTTCTTT; j_gene: TRBJ1-1; abundance: -; v_gene: TRBV9; d_gene: -
CDR3aa: CASSQVYGSTNEKLFF; CDR3nt: TGCGCCAGCAGCCAAGTGTACGGTTCCACTAATGAAAAACTGTTTTTT; j_gene: TRBJ1-4; abundance: -; v_gene: TRBV4-3; d_gene: -
CDR3aa: CAIRRTGSSGTEAFF; CDR3nt: TGTGCCATCAGGCGGACAGGGAGTAGTGGCACTGAAGCTTTCTTT; j_gene: TRBJ1-1; abundance: -; v_gene: TRBV10-3; d_gene: TRBD1
CDR3aa: CASSSGQALYGYTF; CDR3nt: TGTGCCAGCAGCTCGGGACAGGCCCTCTATGGCTACACCTTC; j_gene: TRBJ1-2; abundance: -; v_gene: TRBV7-2; d_gene: TRBD1
CDR3aa: CASSFRLAGPTGELFF; CDR3nt: TGCGCCAGCAGCTTCCGACTAGCGGGACCCACCGGGGAGCTGTTTTTT; j_gene: TRBJ2-2; abundance: -; v_gene: TRBV5-1; d_gene: TRBD2
CDR3aa: CASSRVPDNNEQFF; CDR3nt: TGCGCCAGCAGTCGCGTCCCGGACAACAATGAGCAGTTCTTC; j_gene: TRBJ2-1; abundance: -; v_gene: TRBV4-3; d_gene: -
CDR3aa: CASSEPIGTANSPLHF; CDR3nt: TGTGCCAGCAGTGAGCCCATCGGGACAGCAAATTCACCCCTCCACTTT; j_gene: TRBJ1-6; abundance: -; v_gene: TRBV6-1; d_gene: TRBD1
CDR3aa: CASSRQGQGSEPQHF; CDR3nt: TGTGCCAGCAGCCGGCAGGGACAGGGTAGTGAGCCCCAGCATTTT; j_gene: TRBJ1-5; abundance: few; v_gene: TRBV4-2; d_gene: TRBD1
CDR3aa: CASGGSSGNTIYF; CDR3nt: TGTGCCAGCGGGGGGTCCTCTGGAAACACCATATATTTT; j_gene: TRBJ1-3; abundance: -; v_gene: TRBV7-6; d_gene: -
CDR3aa: CASSFTQGNGDTEAFF; CDR3nt: TGTGCCAGCAGTTTTACACAGGGAAATGGGGACACTGAAGCTTTCTTT; j_gene: TRBJ1-1; abundance: -; v_gene: TRBV27; d_gene: -
CDR3aa: CASSERDISSGANVLTF; CDR3nt: TGTGCCAGCAGTGAAAGGGACATCTCCTCTGGGGCCAACGTCCTGACTTTC; j_gene: TRBJ2-6; abundance: once; v_gene: TRBV6-1; d_gene: -
CDR3aa: CASSLGGSGSDEQFF; CDR3nt: TGCGCCAGCAGCTTGGGAGGGAGCGGGAGTGATGAGCAGTTCTTC; j_gene: TRBJ2-1; abundance: -; v_gene: TRBV5-1; d_gene: TRBD2
CDR3aa: CASSLGGWGANYGYTF; CDR3nt: TGTGCCAGCAGCTTAGGGGGATGGGGCGCTAACTATGGCTACACCTTC; j_gene: TRBJ1-2; abundance: -; v_gene: TRBV7-2; d_gene: -
CDR3aa: CASSGQGSVLRNTIYF; CDR3nt: TGTGCCAGCAGTGGTCAGGGATCTGTACTCCGAAACACCATATATTTT; j_gene: TRBJ1-3; abundance: -; v_gene: TRBV28; d_gene: -
CDR3aa: CASRTSGIETQYF; CDR3nt: TGCGCCAGTAGGACTAGCGGTATAGAGACCCAGTACTTC; j_gene: TRBJ2-5; abundance: -; v_gene: TRBV10-2; d_gene: TRBD2
CDR3aa: CASSIPRTAANSGNTIYF; CDR3nt: TGTGCCAGTTCCATCCCCCGAACGGCGGCGAACTCTGGAAACACCATATATTTT; j_gene: TRBJ1-3; abundance: -; v_gene: TRBV19; d_gene: -
CDR3aa: CASTSAGAYNEQFF; CDR3nt: TGTGCCAGCACTTCCGCGGGAGCCTACAATGAGCAGTTCTTC; j_gene: TRBJ2-1; abundance: -; v_gene: TRBV7-2; d_gene: TRBD2
CDR3aa: CASSFYREGTEAFF; CDR3nt: TGCGCCAGCAGCTTTTACAGGGAAGGCACTGAAGCTTTCTTT; j_gene: TRBJ1-1; abundance: -; v_gene: TRBV5-1; d_gene: -
CDR3aa: CASSPSKGSPYNEQFF; CDR3nt: TGCGCCAGCAGTCCTAGCAAGGGATCCCCCTACAATGAGCAGTTCTTC; j_gene: TRBJ2-1; abundance: -; v_gene: TRBV4-3; d_gene: -
CDR3aa: CASSPLAREAFF; CDR3nt: TGTGCCAGCAGTCCATTGGCGCGGGAAGCTTTCTTT; j_gene: TRBJ1-1; abundance: -; v_gene: TRBV12-3/TRBV12-4; d_gene: -
CDR3aa: CANRKVGDHRENTGELFF; CDR3nt: TGCGCCAACCGAAAAGTGGGTGATCACCGGGAAAACACCGGGGAGCTGTTTTTT; j_gene: TRBJ2-2; abundance: -; v_gene: TRBV23-1; d_gene: -
CDR3aa: CASNLLWTSGREDTQYF; CDR3nt: TGTGCCAGTAACCTACTTTGGACTAGCGGGAGGGAGGATACGCAGTATTTT; j_gene: TRBJ2-3; abundance: -; v_gene: TRBV19; d_gene: TRBD2
CDR3aa: CASSLFGATFSYEQYF; CDR3nt: TGTGCCAGCAGCCTGTTTGGGGCGACTTTCTCCTACGAGCAGTACTTC; j_gene: TRBJ2-7; abundance: -; v_gene: TRBV3-1/TRBV3-2; d_gene: -
CDR3aa: CASSPRNSNQPQHF; CDR3nt: TGTGCCAGCAGCCCGCGAAATAGCAATCAGCCCCAGCATTTT; j_gene: TRBJ1-5; abundance: few; v_gene: TRBV27; d_gene: -
CDR3aa: CASSFGGDGDYEQYF; CDR3nt: TGTGCCAGCAGTTTCGGCGGGGATGGGGACTACGAGCAGTACTTC; j_gene: TRBJ2-7; abundance: -; v_gene: TRBV28; d_gene: -
CDR3aa: CASRDSDGDTQYF; CDR3nt: TGTGCGAGCCGCGACTCCGATGGAGATACGCAGTATTTT; j_gene: TRBJ2-3; abundance: once; v_gene: TRBV7-9; d_gene: -
CDR3aa: CASSQDPGTGELFF; CDR3nt: TGCGCCAGCAGCCAAGATCCGGGAACCGGGGAGCTGTTTTTT; j_gene: TRBJ2-2; abundance: -; v_gene: TRBV4-1; d_gene: -
CDR3aa: CAWSRGVDSNQPQHF; CDR3nt: TGTGCCTGGAGTCGGGGGGTCGATAGCAATCAGCCCCAGCATTTT; j_gene: TRBJ1-5; abundance: many; v_gene: TRBV30; d_gene: -
CDR3aa: CASRSMQRGSLYGYTF; CDR3nt: TGTGCCAGCAGGTCCATGCAGCGGGGCAGCCTCTATGGCTACACCTTC; j_gene: TRBJ1-2; abundance: -; v_gene: TRBV27; d_gene: -
CDR3aa: CASRALRDNTEAFF; CDR3nt: TGTGCCAGCAGGGCCCTCAGGGATAACACTGAAGCTTTCTTT; j_gene: TRBJ1-1; abundance: -; v_gene: TRBV25-1; d_gene: -
CDR3aa: CASSHRGGEQFF; CDR3nt: TGTGCCAGCAGTCACAGGGGGGGTGAGCAGTTCTTC; j_gene: TRBJ2-1; abundance: once; v_gene: TRBV6-5; d_gene: -
CDR3aa: CASSRDRNYQPQHF; CDR3nt: TGTGCCAGCAGCCGGGACAGGAACTATCAGCCCCAGCATTTT; j_gene: TRBJ1-5; abundance: once; v_gene: TRBV7-2; d_gene: TRBD1
CDR3aa: CASSPGLAGIFSTQYF; CDR3nt: TGTGCCAGCTCACCGGGCCTAGCGGGAATATTTAGTACGCAGTATTTT; j_gene: TRBJ2-3; abundance: -; v_gene: TRBV18; d_gene: TRBD2
CDR3aa: CASSLGASSGYTF; CDR3nt: TGTGCCAGCAGCTTAGGGGCATCTTCTGGCTACACCTTC; j_gene: TRBJ1-2; abundance: -; v_gene: TRBV7-2; d_gene: -
CDR3aa: CASSSPAAQETQYF; CDR3nt: TGTGCCAGCAGCTCGCCAGCGGCACAAGAGACCCAGTACTTC; j_gene: TRBJ2-5; abundance: -; v_gene: TRBV7-2; d_gene: -
CDR3aa: CASSLGLVAGDTQYF; CDR3nt: TGCGCCAGCAGCCTGGGGTTGGTGGCGGGAGATACGCAGTATTTT; j_gene: TRBJ2-3; abundance: -; v_gene: TRBV4-3; d_gene: -
CDR3aa: CASSLYSGSYEQYF; CDR3nt: TGTGCCAGCAGCTTGTACTCTGGCTCCTACGAGCAGTACTTC; j_gene: TRBJ2-7; abundance: -; v_gene: TRBV7-2; d_gene: -
CDR3aa: CASSQDGGDEQYF; CDR3nt: TGTGCCAGCAGCCAAGACGGGGGGGACGAGCAGTACTTC; j_gene: TRBJ2-7; abundance: -; v_gene: TRBV7-9; d_gene: TRBD2
CDR3aa: CASSLYLGTSTNEQFF; CDR3nt: TGTGCCAGCAGTTTGTACTTAGGGACTAGTACGAATGAGCAGTTCTTC; j_gene: TRBJ2-1; abundance: few; v_gene: TRBV27; d_gene: TRBD2
CDR3aa: CASSSAGSRPHF; CDR3nt: TGTGCCAGCAGCTCCGCAGGGTCCCGACCCCACTTC; j_gene: TRBJ2-7; abundance: -; v_gene: TRBV11-1; d_gene: -
CDR3aa: CASSPSGSYEQYF; CDR3nt: TGTGCCAGCAGCCCGTCGGGCTCCTACGAGCAGTACTTC; j_gene: TRBJ2-7; abundance: -; v_gene: TRBV3-1/TRBV3-2; d_gene: -
CDR3aa: CASSLGYGTEAFF; CDR3nt: TGTGCCAGCAGCTTGGGTTACGGCACTGAAGCTTTCTTT; j_gene: TRBJ1-1; abundance: -; v_gene: TRBV5-4; d_gene: -
CDR3aa: CASSEAGLFGNEKLFF; CDR3nt: TGTGCCAGCAGTGAGGCCGGACTCTTTGGAAATGAAAAACTGTTTTTT; j_gene: TRBJ1-4; abundance: few; v_gene: TRBV25-1; d_gene: -
CDR3aa: CASSSSGSYNSPLHF; CDR3nt: TGTGCCAGCAGCTCCTCCGGCTCCTATAATTCACCCCTCCACTTT; j_gene: TRBJ1-6; abundance: -; v_gene: TRBV7-3; d_gene: -
CDR3aa: CASTAPGFTGELFF; CDR3nt: TGTGCCAGCACCGCCCCGGGTTTCACCGGGGAGCTGTTTTTT; j_gene: TRBJ2-2; abundance: once; v_gene: TRBV5-4; d_gene: -
CDR3aa: CASSPGPGLASETQYF; CDR3nt: TGTGCCAGCAGCCCGGGTCCGGGACTAGCGTCGGAGACCCAGTACTTC; j_gene: TRBJ2-5; abundance: once; v_gene: TRBV3-1/TRBV3-2; d_gene: TRBD2
CDR3aa: CASTPAREHSGNTIYF; CDR3nt: TGTGCCAGCACCCCGGCTCGGGAGCACTCTGGAAACACCATATATTTT; j_gene: TRBJ1-3; abundance: -; v_gene: TRBV7-9; d_gene: -